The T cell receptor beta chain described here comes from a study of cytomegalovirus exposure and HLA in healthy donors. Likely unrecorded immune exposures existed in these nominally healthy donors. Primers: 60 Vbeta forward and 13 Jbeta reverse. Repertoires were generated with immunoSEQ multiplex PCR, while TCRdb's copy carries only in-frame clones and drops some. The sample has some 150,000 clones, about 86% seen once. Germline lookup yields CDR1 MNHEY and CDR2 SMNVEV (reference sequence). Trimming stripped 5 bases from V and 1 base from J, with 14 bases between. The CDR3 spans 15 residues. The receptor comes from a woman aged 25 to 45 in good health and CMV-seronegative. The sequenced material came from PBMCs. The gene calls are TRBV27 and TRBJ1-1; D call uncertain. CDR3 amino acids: CASSQAGFGNTEAFF. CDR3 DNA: TGTGCCAGCAGTCAAGCGGGGTTTGGGAACACTGAAGCTTTCTTT.